A single TCR beta chain is shown here with its context. Antigen unknown. The record originates from a study of cytomegalovirus exposure and HLA in healthy donors. Regarding the study as a whole: The study dropped some indistinguishable V segments, TRBV6-2 and TRBV6-3 among them. Per a prior analysis, the majority of TCR beta V segments were productive roughly 87% or roughly 30% of the time. Rare sequences made up most TCRs, while some public TCRs were found in many donors. The study put 150 to 200 TCR beta chains on its list as cytomegalovirus-associated.

The length of the CDR3 is 17 residues. Trimming left V 3 bases short and J 5 bases short, with 23 bases between. The V gene's germline CDR1 is SGHNT and CDR2 YYREEE (reference sequence). PCR primers comprised 60 Vbeta and 13 Jbeta primers. Only in-frame clones appear in the TCRdb table, and some are missing; sequencing was by immunoSEQ multiplex PCR. The sample includes 120,000 to 150,000 clones, roughly 83% of them seen just once. The sequence derives from a man in his forties in good health and CMV-seropositive. This chain joins TRBV5-4 and TRBJ1-2; D unclear. The sample consisted of PBMCs. The DNA for the CDR3 is TGTGCCAGCAGCTCACTTGGGCGCACCCACCAGGAATATGGCTACACCTTC. It translates to CASSSLGRTHQEYGYTF.